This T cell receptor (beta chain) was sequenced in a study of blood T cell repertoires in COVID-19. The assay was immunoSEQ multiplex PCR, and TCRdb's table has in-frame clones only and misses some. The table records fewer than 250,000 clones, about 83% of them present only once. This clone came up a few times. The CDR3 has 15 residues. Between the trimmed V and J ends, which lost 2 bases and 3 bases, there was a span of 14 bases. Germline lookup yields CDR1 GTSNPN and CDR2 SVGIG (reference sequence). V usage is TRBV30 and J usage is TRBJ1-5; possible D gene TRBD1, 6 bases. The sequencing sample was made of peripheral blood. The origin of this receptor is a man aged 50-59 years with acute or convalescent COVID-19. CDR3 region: CAWSRGNGVNQPQHF. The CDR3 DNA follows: TGTGCCTGGAGTAGGGGGAACGGAGTCAATCAGCCCCAGCATTTT.